The TCR beta chain described here comes from a study of OX40 agonist ivuxolimab in advanced cancers. V gave up 6 bases and J gave up 6 bases; unmatched junction bases: 10. Germline-derived CDR1 and CDR2 are SGHAT and FQNNGV. This CDR3 comprises 15 residues. Profiled with immunoSEQ multiplex PCR; TCRdb holds only in-frame clones, not every one. Of tens of thousands of clones in the sample, about 91% were seen once. V and J are TRBV11-2 and TRBJ2-1; 8 bases map to TRBD1. Source: CD4+ or CD8+ T cells sorted from blood, taken in a trial of the OX40 agonist ivuxolimab. This clonotype originated in an adult with an advanced solid tumor such as melanoma, head and neck, liver or kidney cancer. The CDR3 here is CASSVSGQVLNEQFF. In DNA form, the CDR3 reads TGTGCCAGCAGTGTATCGGGACAGGTGCTCAATGAGCAGTTCTTC.